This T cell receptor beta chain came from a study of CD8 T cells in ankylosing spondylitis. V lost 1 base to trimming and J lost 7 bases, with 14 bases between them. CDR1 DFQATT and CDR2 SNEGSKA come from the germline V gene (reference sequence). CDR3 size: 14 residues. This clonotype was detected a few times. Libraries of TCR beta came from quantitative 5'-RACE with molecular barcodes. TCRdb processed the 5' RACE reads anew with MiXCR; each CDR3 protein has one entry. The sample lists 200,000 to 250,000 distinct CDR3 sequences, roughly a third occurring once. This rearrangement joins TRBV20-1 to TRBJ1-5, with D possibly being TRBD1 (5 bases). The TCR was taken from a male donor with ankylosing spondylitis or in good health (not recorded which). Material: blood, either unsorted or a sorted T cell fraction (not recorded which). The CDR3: CSARGGRVGQPQHF. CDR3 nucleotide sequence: TGCAGTGCTAGAGGAGGCAGGGTCGGGCAGCCCCAGCATTTT.